This section outlines one T cell receptor beta chain sequence together with its context. This record belongs to a study of spatial heterogeneity in lung cancer. In TCRdb, the 5' RACE reads were re-called with MiXCR into one record per CDR3 protein. The data show approximately 110,000 distinct CDR3 sequences, roughly 10% seen once. Germline V gives CDR1 MDHEN, CDR2 SYDVKM. There are 14 residues in the CDR3. V lost 3 bases and J 4 bases, leaving 10 bases between the germline ends. Time point here: blood at routine non-recurrence follow-up after resection. Sequenced here: PBMCs, sampled at follow-up. The TCR was taken from a female donor with early-stage non-small cell lung cancer. The J gene is TRBJ2-1, the V gene TRBV28; D uncertain. CDR3 nucleotide sequence: TGTGCCAGCAGTTTCGGGCAGAATTACAATGAGCAGTTCTTC. This codes for CASSFGQNYNEQFF.